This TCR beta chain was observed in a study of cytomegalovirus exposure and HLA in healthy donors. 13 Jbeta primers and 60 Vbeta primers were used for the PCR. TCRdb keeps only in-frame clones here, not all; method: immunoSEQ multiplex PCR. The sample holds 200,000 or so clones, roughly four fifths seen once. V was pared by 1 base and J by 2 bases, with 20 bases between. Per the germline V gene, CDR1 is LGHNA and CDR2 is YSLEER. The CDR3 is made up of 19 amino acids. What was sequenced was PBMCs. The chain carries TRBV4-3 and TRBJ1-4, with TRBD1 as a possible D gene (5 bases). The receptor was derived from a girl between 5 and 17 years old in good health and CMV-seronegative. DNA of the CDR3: TGCGCCAGCAGCCAAGTTATTATCTCGGGAGGGGCCACTAATGAAAAACTGTTTTTT. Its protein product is CASSQVIISGGATNEKLFF.